A single sample is the source of the 5 T cell receptor beta chains below, sequenced in a study of cytomegalovirus exposure and HLA in healthy donors. PCR used 60 Vbeta primers and 13 Jbeta primers. Method: immunoSEQ multiplex PCR; TCRdb's copy keeps in-frame clones and lacks some. The sample includes roughly 120,000 clones, around 78% of them seen just once. Sequencing was performed on PBMCs. Receptor source: a man between 50 and 59 years old in good health and CMV-seronegative.

The J gene is TRBJ1-4, the V gene TRBV2; D is uncertain. Trimming shortened V by 6 bases and J by 13 bases, and 24 bases separated the two germline ends. Germline values: CDR1 SNHLY, CDR2 FYNNEI. There are 15 residues in the CDR3. CDR3 nucleotides: TGTGCCAGCAGGAGCTCCCCGTACGGGGTTGAGTTACTGTTTTTT. Protein: CASRSSPYGVELLFF. Combining the CDR3 with reference TRBV2 and TRBJ1-4 gives the whole variable domain EPEVTQTPSHQVTQMGQEVILRCVPISNHLYFYWYRQILGQKVEFLVSFYNNEISEKSEIFDDQFSVERPDGSNFTLKIRSTKLEDSAMYFCASRSSPYGVELLFFGSGTQLSVL.

V gene TRBV7-9 combines with J gene TRBJ2-7; the D gene is possibly TRBD1 (5 bases). The CDR3 is made up of 13 amino acids. Trimming shortened V by 6 bases and J by 6 bases, and 15 bases separated the two germline ends. Germline CDR1 and CDR2: SEHNR and FQNEAQ (reference sequence). CDR3 coding DNA: TGTGCCAGCAGGGGCCCTCAGGGTGCCGAGCAGTACTTC. Translation: CASRGPQGAEQYF.

This clone was recorded once. This chain connects TRBV5-1 to TRBJ2-3, with D possibly TRBD2 on 7 matching bases. CDR3 length: 15 amino acids. Germline V gene data show CDR1 as SGHRS and CDR2 as YFSETQ. Between the trimmed V and J ends, which lost 0 bases and 4 bases, there was a span of 12 bases. The chain's CDR3 is CASSLGGGGADTQYF. The DNA for the CDR3 is TGCGCCAGCAGCTTGGGAGGAGGGGGGGCAGATACGCAGTATTTT.

To note about this clone: The conserved phenylalanine or tryptophan normally closing the CDR3 is absent here, so this likely arose from a read error. The rearrangement joins TRBV2 to TRBJ1-1; D gene uncertain. This CDR3 contains 11 residues. Germline lookup yields CDR1 SNHLY and CDR2 FYNNEI. Between the trimmed V and J ends, which lost 6 bases and 8 bases, there was a span of 10 bases. CDR3 in DNA: TGTGCCAGCAGCAGAACACGGGAAGCTTTCCTT. This encodes CASSRTREAFL.

The rearrangement uses TRBV19 and TRBJ1-1, with 11 bases lining up with TRBD1. V gave up 6 bases and J gave up 3 bases; unmatched junction bases: 15. The CDR3 is 18 residues long. CDR1 and CDR2 (germline): LNHDA, SQIVND (reference sequence). In DNA form, the CDR3 reads TGTGCCAGTAGCCAAATGGGACAGGGGGTGTTAGGTTACACTGAAGCTTTCTTT. This codes for CASSQMGQGVLGYTEAFF.